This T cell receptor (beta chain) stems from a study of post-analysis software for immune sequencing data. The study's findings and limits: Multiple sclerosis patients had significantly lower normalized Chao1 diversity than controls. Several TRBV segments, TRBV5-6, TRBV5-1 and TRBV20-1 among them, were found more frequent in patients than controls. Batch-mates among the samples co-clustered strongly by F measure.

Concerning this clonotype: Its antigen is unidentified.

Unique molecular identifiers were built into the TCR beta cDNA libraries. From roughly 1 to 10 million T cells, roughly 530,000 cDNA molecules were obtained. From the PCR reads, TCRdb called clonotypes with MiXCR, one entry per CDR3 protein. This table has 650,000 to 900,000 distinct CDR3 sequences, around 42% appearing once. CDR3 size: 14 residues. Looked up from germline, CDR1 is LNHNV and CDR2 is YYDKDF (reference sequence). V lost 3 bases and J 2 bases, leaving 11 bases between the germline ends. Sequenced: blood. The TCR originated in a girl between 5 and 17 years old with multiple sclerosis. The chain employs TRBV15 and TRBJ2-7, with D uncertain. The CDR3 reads CATSSWSAAYEQYF. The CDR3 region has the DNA TGTGCCACCAGCAGTTGGTCGGCCGCCTACGAGCAGTACTTC.